This paragraph covers one T cell receptor beta chain sequence. This record belongs to a study of blood T cell repertoires in COVID-19. The wider study: Samples representing acute and convalescent COVID-19 were sourced from the United States, Italy and Spain.

Assay: immunoSEQ multiplex PCR; the TCRdb copy retains only in-frame clones and omits some. This table holds approximately 98,000 clones, 65% to 80% found once. There are 14 residues in the CDR3. CDR1 is GTSNPN, CDR2 SVGIG, per germline (reference sequence). With 0 bases removed from V and 9 bases from J, the gap between germline ends came to 12 bases. The sequenced sample was peripheral blood. The V call is TRBV30, the J call TRBJ1-6, with no clear D. This TCR was sampled from a middle-aged woman with acute or convalescent COVID-19. CDR3 in DNA: TGTGCCTGGAGTGTAGAACTCTCGTCTTCACCCCTCCACTTT. Its translation is CAWSVELSSSPLHF.